The sequence of this T cell receptor (beta chain) was determined in a study of early T cells in non-severe SARS-CoV-2 infection. The overall study: RNA in bulk from unsorted whole blood was sequenced, and chains were unpaired. Study-level points and caveats: Lookups in VDJdb leaned toward anti-spike CD8 responses and missed private and CD4 specificities.

Concerning this clonotype itself: Its specificity is not known.

Unique molecular identifiers were affixed to single, distinct cDNA molecules. MiXCR, run by TCRdb on the 5' RACE reads, gives a single entry per CDR3 protein. The sample lists around 68,000 distinct CDR3 sequences, approximately 5.9% occurring once. The ends were cut back, 2 bases at V and 0 bases at J, with 10 bases in the middle. The CDR3 sequence is 15 residues long. CDR1 SEHNR and CDR2 FQNEAQ come from the germline V gene (reference sequence). This material consisted of whole blood, taken at baseline. The clonotype comes from an adult who was a healthcare worker with PCR-confirmed SARS-CoV-2 infection or an uninfected control (not recorded which). The V gene is TRBV7-9, the J gene TRBJ1-1; perhaps TRBD1 as D (5 bases). CDR3 nucleotide sequence: TGTGCCAGCAGCTTATTGCAGGGAATGAACACTGAAGCTTTCTTT. This codes for CASSLLQGMNTEAFF.